This is a list of T cell receptor beta chains from one sample in a study of control samples from healthy donors and cancer patients. Assay used: immunoSEQ multiplex PCR; TCRdb lists only in-frame clones, some missing. This sample has about 140,000 clones, with roughly 94% found just once. Sample: blood. These receptors originate from a man in his forties or fifties in good health. Each CDR3 is given with its conserved first and last residue. Each record gives: V gene, D gene, J gene, CDR3 DNA, CDR3 protein. D genes are given only for firm matches.

V: TRBV29-1; D: TRBD2; J: TRBJ2-3; DNA: TGCAGCGTTGTAGGAGGGGATGGCGGGGGGGACACAGATACGCAGTATTTT; CDR3: CSVVGGDGGGDTDTQYF
V: TRBV11-2; D: NA; J: TRBJ1-1; DNA: TGTGCCAGCAGCCCAGCCAGCGGGGCCACTGAAGCTTTCTTT; CDR3: CASSPASGATEAFF
V: TRBV9; D: NA; J: TRBJ1-1; DNA: TGTGCCAGCAGCGGGACGTGGTCGAACACTGAAGCTTTCTTT; CDR3: CASSGTWSNTEAFF
V: TRBV4-1; D: NA; J: TRBJ2-1; DNA: TGCGCCAGCAGCCAAGTTTTGAGTGAGCAGTTCTTC; CDR3: CASSQVLSEQFF
V: TRBV6-5; D: NA; J: TRBJ1-3; DNA: TGTGCCAGCAGTTTATCTGGAGCCTCTGGAAACACCATATATTTT; CDR3: CASSLSGASGNTIYF
V: TRBV7-9; D: TRBD2; J: TRBJ2-6; DNA: TGTGCCAGCAGTTTACAGGCCGGGGGGACTGGGGCCAACGTCCTGACTTTC; CDR3: CASSLQAGGTGANVLTF
V: TRBV5-6; D: NA; J: TRBJ2-1; DNA: TGTGCCAGCAGCTTGGGAGGTATGGCGGGCGGCTACAATGAGCAGTTCTTC; CDR3: CASSLGGMAGGYNEQFF
V: TRBV2; D: NA; J: TRBJ1-6; DNA: TGTGCCAGCAGTGATCTAAGGCGTTCACCCCTCCACTTT; CDR3: CASSDLRRSPLHF
V: TRBV10-1; D: TRBD1; J: TRBJ2-1; DNA: TGCGCCAGCAGTCTCCGGGACAGTCCCTACAATGAGCAGTTCTTC; CDR3: CASSLRDSPYNEQFF
V: TRBV4-3; D: NA; J: TRBJ1-2; DNA: TGCGCCAGCAGCCAAGATAATACTTGGCCCAACGGCTACACCTTC; CDR3: CASSQDNTWPNGYTF
V: TRBV9; D: TRBD1; J: TRBJ2-7; DNA: TGTGCCAGCAGCGCTTACCCCGGGACAGCCATTAACTACGAGCAGTACTTC; CDR3: CASSAYPGTAINYEQYF